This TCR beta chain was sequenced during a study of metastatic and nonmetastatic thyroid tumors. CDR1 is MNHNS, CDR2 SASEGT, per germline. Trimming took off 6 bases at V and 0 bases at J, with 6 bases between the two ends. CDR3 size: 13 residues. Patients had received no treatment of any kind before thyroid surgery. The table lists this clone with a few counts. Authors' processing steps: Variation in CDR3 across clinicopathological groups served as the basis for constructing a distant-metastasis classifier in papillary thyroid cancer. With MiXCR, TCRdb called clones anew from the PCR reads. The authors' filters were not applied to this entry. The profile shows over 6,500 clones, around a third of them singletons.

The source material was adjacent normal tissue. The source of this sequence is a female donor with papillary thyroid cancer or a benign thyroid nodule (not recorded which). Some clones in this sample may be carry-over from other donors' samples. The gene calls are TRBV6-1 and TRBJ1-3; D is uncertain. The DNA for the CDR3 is TGTGCCAGCAGACCGAGCTCTGGAAACACCATATATTTT. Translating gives CASRPSSGNTIYF.